This T cell receptor (beta chain) is drawn from a study of blood T cell repertoires in COVID-19. The method was immunoSEQ multiplex PCR; TCRdb's version includes in-frame clones alone and lacks a portion of them. The sample holds 60,000 to 70,000 clones, around 92% seen once. The germline gives CDR1 LNHDA, CDR2 SQIVND (reference sequence). This CDR3 comprises 18 residues. The V gene end was trimmed by 5 bases and the J gene end by 3 bases; junction bases not matched to a gene: 13. The chain couples TRBV19 to TRBJ1-1; 12 nucleotides match TRBD1. Sequencing was performed on peripheral blood. This clonotype was sampled from a human donor with active COVID-19. The donor label of this sample is uncertain. CDR3 sequence (DNA): TGTGCCAGTAGTTTCAGAACCGGGACAGGGGGCCCCCACACTGAAGCTTTCTTT. This codes for CASSFRTGTGGPHTEAFF.